Listed below are T cell receptor beta chains from one sample, sequenced in a study of blood T cell repertoires in COVID-19. The assay was immunoSEQ multiplex PCR, and TCRdb's table has in-frame clones only and misses some. The sample contains some 150,000 clones, approximately 84% of which appear only once. The sequencing input was peripheral blood. Every receptor here comes from a man between 35 and 55 years old with acute or convalescent COVID-19. Each CDR3 is given with its conserved first and last residue. D genes are given only for firm matches. The size of a clone is reported for some rows only, either as once, few or many, or as a class for expanded clones.

.	TRBV3-1/TRBV3-2	.	TRBJ2-5	TGTGCCAGCAGCCAAGTCCTAAGCGCCCGAGGAGTGGAGACCCAGTACTTC	CASSQVLSARGVETQYF
.	TRBV9	.	TRBJ1-3	TGTGCCAGCAGCGTAGCCCAGGCTGGAAACACCATATATTTT	CASSVAQAGNTIYF
.	TRBV5-6	.	TRBJ1-1	TGTGCCAGCAGCTTGGTACAGGTAAACACTGAAGCTTTCTTT	CASSLVQVNTEAFF
.	TRBV5-4	.	TRBJ1-1	TGTGCCAGCAGCTCGTCAAAAGGGGACACTGAAGCTTTCTTT	CASSSSKGDTEAFF
TRBD1	TRBV18	.	TRBJ1-1	TGTGCCAGCTCACCCTTGACAGGGGGTAACACTGAAGCTTTCTTT	CASSPLTGGNTEAFF
.	TRBV19	.	TRBJ1-4	TGTGCCAGCGGGACACGACCGACAGAAAAACTGTTTTTT	CASGTRPTEKLFF
.	TRBV5-1	.	TRBJ1-2	TGCGCCAGCAGCTTGCTGGTGTCAGGGGTAGGCTACACCTTC	CASSLLVSGVGYTF
.	TRBV19	once	TRBJ1-5	TGTGCCAGTAGTCCAGAGGGGGAATATCAGCCCCAGCATTTT	CASSPEGEYQPQHF
.	TRBV25-1	few	TRBJ2-6	TGTGCCAGCAGTTACTCTGGGGCCAACGTCCTGACTTTC	CASSYSGANVLTF
.	TRBV6-2/TRBV6-3	few	TRBJ1-2	TGTGCCAGCAGTGCAGGAAGCGGAAACTATGGCTACACCTTC	CASSAGSGNYGYTF
.	TRBV5-4	.	TRBJ2-2	TGTGCTAGCAGCTTGTCCATGGGGGCAAACACCGGGGAGCTGTTTTTT	CASSLSMGANTGELFF
.	TRBV20-1	few	TRBJ1-2	TGCAGTGCCGAGGGGGAGGGCTACACCTTC	CSAEGEGYTF
.	TRBV11-1	once	TRBJ2-5	TGTGCCAGCAGGCAACAGGACCAAGAGACCCAGTACTTC	CASRQQDQETQYF
.	TRBV4-2	.	TRBJ2-1	TGTGCCAGCAGCTGGGACTTTATTAATGGCAATGAGCAGTTCTTC	CASSWDFINGNEQFF
.	TRBV7-2	.	TRBJ2-1	TGTGCCAGCAGCTCATCAGCGGGTCTCTACAATGAGCAGTTCTTC	CASSSSAGLYNEQFF
TRBD1	TRBV19	.	TRBJ1-6	TGTGCCAGTAGTATACTAACCGGGACAGGGAATTCACCCCTCCACTTT	CASSILTGTGNSPLHF
.	TRBV7-3	.	TRBJ1-1	TGTGCCAGCAGCCCCAGGGCGAACACTGAAGCTTTCTTT	CASSPRANTEAFF
TRBD1	TRBV7-2	.	TRBJ1-2	TGTGCCAGCAGCTCACAGGGGGCCTCCAACTATGGCTACACCTTC	CASSSQGASNYGYTF
.	TRBV7-2	.	TRBJ1-4	TGTGCCAGCAGCTTGGAGGTGGGGGAAAAACTGTTTTTT	CASSLEVGEKLFF
.	TRBV29-1	.	TRBJ1-2	TGCAGCTCAGCCGGGAACTATGGCTACACCTTC	CSSAGNYGYTF
.	TRBV19	.	TRBJ1-4	TGTGCCAGTACAGGGCCCGTCCGAGAAAAACTGTTTTTT	CASTGPVREKLFF
.	TRBV6-1	.	TRBJ2-7	TGTGCCAGCAGTGAAACGGCAGGGCAGTACTTC	CASSETAGQYF
.	TRBV5-4	.	TRBJ1-2	TGTGCCAGCAGCTTAGGGGTAGGGGACTATGGCTACACCTTC	CASSLGVGDYGYTF
.	TRBV30	.	TRBJ1-3	TGTGCCTGGAGTCTTTTGTCCGGAAACACCATATATTTT	CAWSLLSGNTIYF
TRBD1	TRBV19	.	TRBJ1-4	TGTGCCAGTAGTGCGGACAGGGTGGTGGCTAATGAAAAACTGTTTTTT	CASSADRVVANEKLFF
.	TRBV10-3	.	TRBJ1-1	TGTGCCATCAGCCCCTCGAGCACTGAAGCTTTCTTT	CAISPSSTEAFF
.	TRBV4-1	few	TRBJ1-2	TGCGCCAGCAGCCAAGAAGGCAGGGGTTACACCTTC	CASSQEGRGYTF
.	TRBV4-3	.	TRBJ1-2	TGCGCCAGCAGCCAAGTTGGACGGGGAGAGGGTGGCTACACCTTC	CASSQVGRGEGGYTF
.	TRBV4-1	.	TRBJ2-6	TGCGCCAGCAGCCAAGATAGAGGCAGGGCCAACGTCCTGACTTTC	CASSQDRGRANVLTF
TRBD2	TRBV5-1	.	TRBJ2-3	TGCGCCCGCAGCCGGGGGGGGCTGACAGATACGCAGTATTTT	CARSRGGLTDTQYF
TRBD2	TRBV4-1	few	TRBJ2-5	TGCGCCAGCAGCCCAGGACTAGTCCAAGAGACCCAGTACTTC	CASSPGLVQETQYF
TRBD2	TRBV11-1	.	TRBJ2-3	TGTGCCAGCAGCCCCCGGACTAGCATTGGGGCAGATACGCAGTATTTT	CASSPRTSIGADTQYF
TRBD1	TRBV11-2	.	TRBJ1-2	TGTGCCAGCAGCTTAGACCCCGGACAGGGTAATGGCTACACCTTC	CASSLDPGQGNGYTF
TRBD1	TRBV12-5	.	TRBJ1-2	TGTGCTAGTGGTTTTCAGGGGGCGCGTGGCTACACCTTC	CASGFQGARGYTF
.	TRBV5-6	.	TRBJ1-4	TGTGCCAGCAGCTTTGGCGTCGGGTATGAAAAACTGTTTTTT	CASSFGVGYEKLFF
.	TRBV19	.	TRBJ1-6	TGTGCCAGTAGCAACAGGGATTCACCCCTCCACTTT	CASSNRDSPLHF
TRBD1	TRBV5-1	.	TRBJ1-4	TGCGCCAGCGGCCGGGACAGGGTTAATGAAAAACTGTTTTTT	CASGRDRVNEKLFF
.	TRBV6-1	.	TRBJ1-2	TGTGCCAGCAGTGATCGATACTTCACAGGGAGGGGGGATGGCTACACCTTC	CASSDRYFTGRGDGYTF
.	TRBV5-4	.	TRBJ2-6	TGTGCCAGCACCTCCCGTGCGGGGGCCAACGTCCTGACTTTC	CASTSRAGANVLTF
TRBD1	TRBV5-1	.	TRBJ2-7	TGCGCCAGCAGCTTGGGCCAGGGGGCCTACGAGCAGTACTTC	CASSLGQGAYEQYF
.	TRBV30	few	TRBJ2-3	TGTGCCTGGAAGGGGGCAGATACGCAGTATTTT	CAWKGADTQYF
TRBD2	TRBV19	.	TRBJ2-5	TGTGCCAGTAGCCCCGGGACTAGTGGTGCGACCCAGTACTTC	CASSPGTSGATQYF
TRBD1	TRBV5-1	.	TRBJ1-1	TGCGCCAGCAGCTGGACCTCAGGGGGTGACACTGAAGCTTTCTTT	CASSWTSGGDTEAFF
.	TRBV3-1/TRBV3-2	.	TRBJ1-1	TGTGCCAGCAGGGCAGGGAGGGTCGGAGACACTGAAGCTTTCTTT	CASRAGRVGDTEAFF
.	TRBV4-1	.	TRBJ1-5	TGCGCCAGCAGCCAAGACCCAGCGGCCTATTATCAGCCCCAGCATTTT	CASSQDPAAYYQPQHF
TRBD1	TRBV5-4	.	TRBJ1-1	TGTGCCAGCGGCCCGCGGACAGGGGTGAACACTGAAGCTTTCTTT	CASGPRTGVNTEAFF
TRBD1	TRBV4-2	.	TRBJ1-2	TGTGCCAGCAGCCAAGAAATCGGGACAGATTATAACTATGGCTACACCTTC	CASSQEIGTDYNYGYTF
TRBD1	TRBV5-4	.	TRBJ1-2	TGTGCCAGCAGCCTTTCCGGGACAGGGGGCTATGGCTACACCTTC	CASSLSGTGGYGYTF
TRBD1	TRBV3-1/TRBV3-2	.	TRBJ2-2	TGTGCCAGCAGCCCGACAGGGCCCTTGGACGGGGAGCTGTTTTTT	CASSPTGPLDGELFF
.	TRBV9	.	TRBJ1-2	TGTGCCAGCAGCGTAGACTTCCGGTCAACTCATGGCTACACCTTC	CASSVDFRSTHGYTF
TRBD1	TRBV2	.	TRBJ1-5	TGTGCCAGCAGTATTACAGGGGGGAGCAATCAGCCCCAGCATTTT	CASSITGGSNQPQHF
TRBD2	TRBV3-1/TRBV3-2	.	TRBJ2-3	TGTGCCAGCAGCCTCGGGACTAAGAGCACAGATACGCAGTATTTT	CASSLGTKSTDTQYF
TRBD2	TRBV7-3	.	TRBJ2-7	TGTGCCAGCAGCCCCAGCGGGGGGAGCTACGAGCAGTACTTC	CASSPSGGSYEQYF
.	TRBV28	.	TRBJ1-4	TGTGCCAGCAGTGGCCGGGACGGACAGAGGATGAGTAAACTGTTTTTT	CASSGRDGQRMSKLFF
.	TRBV7-2	few	TRBJ1-5	TGTGCCAGCAGCTTGGATGGACGCGGGAATCAGCCCCAGCATTTT	CASSLDGRGNQPQHF
.	TRBV5-1	.	TRBJ2-1	TGCGCCAGCAGCTTGGTGCGGGGTGGAGGGAGCGGAGGAGGACACAATGAGCAGTTCTTC	CASSLVRGGGSGGGHNEQFF
.	TRBV4-3	.	TRBJ1-5	TGCGCCAGCAGCCAGTCCTCTGGGGGCAAGCAGCCCCAGCATTTT	CASSQSSGGKQPQHF
.	TRBV6-5	.	TRBJ1-3	TGTGCCAGCAGGAGCCCCGGAAACACCATATATTTT	CASRSPGNTIYF
.	TRBV29-1	.	TRBJ1-5	TGCAGCGTAGGGGGCAATCAGCCCCAGCATTTT	CSVGGNQPQHF